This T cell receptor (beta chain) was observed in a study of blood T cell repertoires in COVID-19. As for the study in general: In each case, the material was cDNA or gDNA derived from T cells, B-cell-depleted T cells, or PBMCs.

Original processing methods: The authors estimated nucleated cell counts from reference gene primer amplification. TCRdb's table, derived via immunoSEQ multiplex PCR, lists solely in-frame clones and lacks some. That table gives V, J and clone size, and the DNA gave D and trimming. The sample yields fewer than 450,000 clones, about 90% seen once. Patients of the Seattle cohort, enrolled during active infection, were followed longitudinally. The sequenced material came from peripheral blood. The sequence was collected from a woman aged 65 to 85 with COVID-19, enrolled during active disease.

The CDR3 region is CAIRAGVNTEAFF. In DNA form, the CDR3 reads TGTGCCATCAGGGCAGGGGTGAACACTGAAGCTTTCTTT. The rearrangement joins TRBV10-3 to TRBJ1-1, with TRBD1 as a possible D gene (6 bases). Trimming removed 6 bases from V and 0 bases from J, with 8 bases in between. CDR3 size: 13 residues. Germline lookup yields CDR1 ENHRY and CDR2 SYGVKD.